A selection of T cell receptor beta chains follows, all from one sample in a study of Graves' ophthalmopathy and Graves' hyperthyroidism. TCRdb reanalysed the multiplex PCR reads using MiXCR and keeps one entry per CDR3 protein. Of 150,000 to 200,000 distinct CDR3 sequences in the sample, roughly two fifths were seen once. Sample: peripheral blood. The receptors shown here come from a man under 40 with Graves' ophthalmopathy. Both conserved end residues are part of each CDR3. A D gene is named only where the DNA matches it firmly. Clone size appears in some rows only: once, few, many, or a class for an expanded clone.

D: -; J: TRBJ2-7; size: -; V: TRBV20-1; DNA: TGCAGTGCTAGATCCGTCAGCTCCTACGAGCAGTACTTC; CDR3: CSARSVSSYEQYF
D: TRBD2; J: TRBJ2-5; size: many; V: TRBV4-1; DNA: TGCGCCAGCAGCCGGTCCCGACTAGCGGCACAAGAGACCCAGTACTTC; CDR3: CASSRSRLAAQETQYF
D: TRBD2; J: TRBJ2-7; size: -; V: TRBV12-3/TRBV12-4; DNA: TGTGCCAGCAGCTCCCGCGGTAGCGGGAACTACGAGCAGTACTTC; CDR3: CASSSRGSGNYEQYF
D: TRBD2; J: TRBJ2-2; size: many; V: TRBV6-1; DNA: TGTGCCAGCAGTGATACTAGCGTCACCGGGGAGCTGTTTTTT; CDR3: CASSDTSVTGELFF
D: TRBD1; J: TRBJ1-1; size: few; V: TRBV12-3/TRBV12-4; DNA: TGTGCCAGCAGTCAGCAGGAAGGACAGGGAGGGCACGCTTTCTTT; CDR3: CASSQQEGQGGHAFF
D: -; J: TRBJ2-5; size: -; V: TRBV30; DNA: TGTGCCTGGAGACTAATGGAGACCCAGTACTTC; CDR3: CAWRLMETQYF
D: -; J: TRBJ1-1; size: -; V: TRBV2; DNA: TGTGCCAGCACCCCGCGGGGGAACACTGAAGCTTTCTTT; CDR3: CASTPRGNTEAFF
D: -; J: TRBJ1-2; size: many; V: TRBV12-5; DNA: TGTGCTAGTGGTCCGGGACGGCGACCGTTAACAAACTATGGCTACACCTTC; CDR3: CASGPGRRPLTNYGYTF
D: TRBD2; J: TRBJ2-3; size: many; V: TRBV6-5; DNA: TGTGCCAGCAGTTATTGGGGTCGCGGGAGTACAGATACGCAGTATTTT; CDR3: CASSYWGRGSTDTQYF
D: -; J: TRBJ1-3; size: -; V: TRBV2; DNA: TGTGCCAGCAGTGAAGCGCTTGGCAGGCCAAGCACAAGCTCTGGAAACACCATATATTTT; CDR3: CASSEALGRPSTSSGNTIYF
D: -; J: TRBJ2-2; size: -; V: TRBV24-1; DNA: TGTGCCACCAGTGCTATAACTACCGGGGAGCTGTTTTTT; CDR3: CATSAITTGELFF
D: TRBD1; J: TRBJ1-1; size: few; V: TRBV6-1; DNA: TGTGCCACTGATCGAGGGGGCGCGAGGACTGAAGCTTTCTTT; CDR3: CATDRGGARTEAFF
D: TRBD2; J: TRBJ2-7; size: many; V: TRBV4-2; DNA: TGTGCCAGCAGCCAAGCCAGACTAGCGGGCCGTCAAACCTACGAGCAGTACTTC; CDR3: CASSQARLAGRQTYEQYF
D: -; J: TRBJ1-6; size: once; V: TRBV28; DNA: TGTGCCAGCAGTTTCCAGGGAGGAACTGAGAATTCACCCCTCCACTTT; CDR3: CASSFQGGTENSPLHF
D: -; J: TRBJ2-7; size: many; V: TRBV28; DNA: TGTGCCAGCAGTACACCAGACAGCCCCTACGAGCAGTACTTC; CDR3: CASSTPDSPYEQYF
D: -; J: TRBJ1-2; size: many; V: TRBV6-2/TRBV6-3; DNA: TGTGCCAGCAGTTACCGGGACAACTATGGCTACACCTTC; CDR3: CASSYRDNYGYTF
D: -; J: TRBJ2-4; size: many; V: TRBV12-3/TRBV12-4; DNA: TGTGCCAGCAGTTTTTTGGCCGAAAAAAACATTCAGTACTTC; CDR3: CASSFLAEKNIQYF
D: TRBD1; J: TRBJ1-2; size: many; V: TRBV12-3/TRBV12-4; DNA: TGTGCCAGCAGTTTCGCAGGGGGCATGGGCTACACCTTC; CDR3: CASSFAGGMGYTF
D: -; J: TRBJ1-1; size: -; V: TRBV12-3/TRBV12-4; DNA: TGTGCCACCCGAGACTGGAGCACTGAAGCTTTCTTT; CDR3: CATRDWSTEAFF
D: -; J: TRBJ2-5; size: -; V: TRBV20-1; DNA: TGCAGTGCTAGAGGGGACGAGACCCAGTACTTC; CDR3: CSARGDETQYF
D: TRBD1; J: TRBJ2-7; size: -; V: TRBV20-1; DNA: TGCAGTGCTAGGAGGGGACAGGGGGGCCACGAGCAGTACTTC; CDR3: CSARRGQGGHEQYF
D: TRBD1; J: TRBJ1-1; size: few; V: TRBV10-3; DNA: TGTGCCATCAGTGGCATGAGGGACAGTGACACTGAAGCTTTCTTT; CDR3: CAISGMRDSDTEAFF
D: TRBD2; J: TRBJ2-4; size: many; V: TRBV12-3/TRBV12-4; DNA: TGTGCCAGCAGTTCCCGAGCTAGCGGCCAAAACATTCAGTACTTC; CDR3: CASSSRASGQNIQYF
D: -; J: TRBJ2-7; size: once; V: TRBV27; DNA: TGTGCCAGCAGTACTCTAACAGGGAGGTCCTACGAGCAGTACTTC; CDR3: CASSTLTGRSYEQYF
D: TRBD1; J: TRBJ2-5; size: many; V: TRBV11-2; DNA: TGTGCCAGCAGCTCGTTAAAGGGACAGCAAGAGACCCAGTACTTC; CDR3: CASSSLKGQQETQYF
D: TRBD2; J: TRBJ2-7; size: -; V: TRBV12-3/TRBV12-4; DNA: TGTGCCAGCAGTTTGGCTTGGGGGGGTGAGCAGTACTTC; CDR3: CASSLAWGGEQYF
D: TRBD1; J: TRBJ1-2; size: many; V: TRBV6-5; DNA: TGTGCCAGCAGTAACAGGGGGGGCTACACCTTC; CDR3: CASSNRGGYTF
D: -; J: TRBJ1-5; size: -; V: TRBV6-1; DNA: TGTGCCAGCAGTGAAGCGTTCGGACCAAATCAGCCCCAGCATTTT; CDR3: CASSEAFGPNQPQHF
D: -; J: TRBJ2-5; size: many; V: TRBV7-2; DNA: TGTGCCAGCAGCCCCTTGACTGGACTCGCGGAGACCCAGTACTTC; CDR3: CASSPLTGLAETQYF
D: TRBD1; J: TRBJ2-7; size: -; V: TRBV12-3/TRBV12-4; DNA: TGTGCCAGCAGCTTAAACAGGGGGCTTTATCACGAGCAGTACTTC; CDR3: CASSLNRGLYHEQYF
D: TRBD1; J: TRBJ1-2; size: many; V: TRBV9; DNA: TGTGCCAGCAGCGCCTGGGACAGGGATGGCTACACCTTC; CDR3: CASSAWDRDGYTF
D: TRBD1; J: TRBJ1-1; size: many; V: TRBV6-5; DNA: TGTGCCAGCAGTTACTTGACAGGGGGCACTGAAGCTTTCTTT; CDR3: CASSYLTGGTEAFF
D: -; J: TRBJ1-2; size: few; V: TRBV7-2; DNA: TGTGCCAGCAGCTCCCGTGAGCCCTATGGTGGCTACACCTTC; CDR3: CASSSREPYGGYTF
D: -; J: TRBJ2-5; size: many; V: TRBV5-8; DNA: TGTGCCAGCAGCTTGGGTCAGGGCCGGGAGACCCAGTACTTC; CDR3: CASSLGQGRETQYF
D: -; J: TRBJ2-7; size: -; V: TRBV27; DNA: TGTGCCAGCAGGCCGAGCGGGCTAAGCTCCTACGAGCAGTACTTC; CDR3: CASRPSGLSSYEQYF
D: TRBD1; J: TRBJ2-7; size: many; V: TRBV4-3; DNA: TGCGCCAGCAGCCAAGTAACAGGGGGCTACGAGCAGTACTTC; CDR3: CASSQVTGGYEQYF
D: TRBD2; J: TRBJ2-5; size: -; V: TRBV11-3; DNA: TGTGCCAGCAGCCCAGATAGCGGGCACTACCAAGAGACCCAGTACTTC; CDR3: CASSPDSGHYQETQYF
D: TRBD1; J: TRBJ2-2; size: many; V: TRBV12-3/TRBV12-4; DNA: TGTGCCAGCAGTCCCCGGACAGGGAGCACCGGGGAGCTGTTTTTT; CDR3: CASSPRTGSTGELFF
D: TRBD2; J: TRBJ2-5; size: -; V: TRBV6-2/TRBV6-3; DNA: TGTGCCAGCAGACCAGCCGGGACTAGTCAAGGGGACCAGTACTTC; CDR3: CASRPAGTSQGDQYF
D: TRBD2; J: TRBJ2-7; size: many; V: TRBV20-1; DNA: TGCAGTGCTCTAGGACTAGCGGGAGGCTACGAGCAGTACTTC; CDR3: CSALGLAGGYEQYF
D: -; J: TRBJ2-2; size: few; V: TRBV6-2/TRBV6-3; DNA: TGTGCCAGCAGCACATTGGGAGACACCGGGGAGCTGTTTTTT; CDR3: CASSTLGDTGELFF
D: -; J: TRBJ2-7; size: once; V: TRBV6-2/TRBV6-3; DNA: TGTGCCAGCAGTTACCTGGACCATCCCCCCTACGAGCAGTACTTC; CDR3: CASSYLDHPPYEQYF
D: TRBD1; J: TRBJ1-6; size: -; V: TRBV7-2; DNA: TGTGCCAGCAGCTTTAGACAGGGCGGTTCACCCCTCCACTTT; CDR3: CASSFRQGGSPLHF
D: TRBD2; J: TRBJ2-7; size: many; V: TRBV29-1; DNA: TGCAGCGTAACGGGGGACTACTACGAGCAGTACTTC; CDR3: CSVTGDYYEQYF
D: -; J: TRBJ1-1; size: many; V: TRBV6-6; DNA: TGTGCCAGCAGCGGCGCCGAGAACACTGAAGCTTTCTTT; CDR3: CASSGAENTEAFF
D: TRBD1; J: TRBJ1-5; size: -; V: TRBV6-2/TRBV6-3; DNA: TGTGCCAGCACCCTGGGAGCCGGGACAGGGCACATCAATCAGCCCCAGCATTTT; CDR3: CASTLGAGTGHINQPQHF
D: TRBD2; J: TRBJ2-4; size: many; V: TRBV18; DNA: TGTGCCAGCTCCCCAAAGACTAGCGGGAGATCAATTCAGTACTTC; CDR3: CASSPKTSGRSIQYF
D: TRBD2; J: TRBJ2-7; size: -; V: TRBV6-1; DNA: TGTGCCAGCAGGCGGGGGGAACGCTACGAGCAGTACTTC; CDR3: CASRRGERYEQYF
D: -; J: TRBJ1-1; size: -; V: TRBV6-2/TRBV6-3; DNA: TGTGCCAGCAGTCCCTACCTGGCGAAGACTGAAGCTTTCTTT; CDR3: CASSPYLAKTEAFF
D: TRBD2; J: TRBJ2-5; size: once; V: TRBV28; DNA: TGTGCCAGCACTAGCGGGGGGACCAAAGAGACCCAGTACTTC; CDR3: CASTSGGTKETQYF